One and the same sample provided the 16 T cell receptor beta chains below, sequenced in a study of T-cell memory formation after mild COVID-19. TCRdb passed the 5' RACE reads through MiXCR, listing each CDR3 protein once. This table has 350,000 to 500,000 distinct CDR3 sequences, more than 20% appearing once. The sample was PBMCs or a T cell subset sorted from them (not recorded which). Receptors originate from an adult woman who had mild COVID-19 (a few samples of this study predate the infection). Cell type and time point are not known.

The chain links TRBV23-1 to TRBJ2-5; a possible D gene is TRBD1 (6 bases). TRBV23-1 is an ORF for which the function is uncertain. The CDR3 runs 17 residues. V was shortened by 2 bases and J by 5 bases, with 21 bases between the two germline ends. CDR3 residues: CASSQPPIRQAQETQYF. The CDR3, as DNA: TGCGCCAGCAGTCAACCCCCCATAAGACAGGCCCAGGAGACCCAGTACTTC.

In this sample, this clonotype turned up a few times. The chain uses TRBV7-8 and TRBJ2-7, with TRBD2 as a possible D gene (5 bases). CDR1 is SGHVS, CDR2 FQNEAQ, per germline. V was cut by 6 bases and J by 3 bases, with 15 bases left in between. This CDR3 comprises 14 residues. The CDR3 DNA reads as TGTGCCAGCAGTTGGACTCCGGGAAACTACGAGCAGTACTTC. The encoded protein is CASSWTPGNYEQYF.

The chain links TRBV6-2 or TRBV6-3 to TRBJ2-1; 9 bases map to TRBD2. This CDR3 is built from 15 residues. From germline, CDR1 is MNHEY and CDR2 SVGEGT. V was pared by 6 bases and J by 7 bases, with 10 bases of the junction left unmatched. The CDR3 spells CASSLTSGRQNEQFF. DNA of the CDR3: TGTGCCAGCAGCCTGACTAGCGGTAGGCAAAATGAGCAGTTCTTC.

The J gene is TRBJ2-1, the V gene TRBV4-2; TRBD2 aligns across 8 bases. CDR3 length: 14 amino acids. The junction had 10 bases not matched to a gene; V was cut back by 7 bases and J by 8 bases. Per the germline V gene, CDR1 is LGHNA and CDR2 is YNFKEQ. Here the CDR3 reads CASTFSGEIDEQFF. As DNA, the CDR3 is TGTGCCAGCACCTTTAGCGGGGAAATCGATGAGCAGTTCTTC.

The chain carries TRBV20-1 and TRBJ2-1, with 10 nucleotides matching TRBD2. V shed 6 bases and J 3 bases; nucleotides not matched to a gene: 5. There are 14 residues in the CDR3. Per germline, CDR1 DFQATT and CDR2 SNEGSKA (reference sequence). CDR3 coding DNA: TGCAGTGCGGAGCGGGGGGGCAGCTACAATGAGCAGTTCTTC. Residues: CSAERGGSYNEQFF.

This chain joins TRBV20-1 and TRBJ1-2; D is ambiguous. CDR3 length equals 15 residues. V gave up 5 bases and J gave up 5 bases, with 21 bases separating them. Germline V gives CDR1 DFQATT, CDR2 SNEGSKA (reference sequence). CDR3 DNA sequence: TGCAGTGCTCGTCAAAAGAACGACGCCCGGTATGGCTACACCTTC. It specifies CSARQKNDARYGYTF.

This CDR3 reads CASSPRTGVNTEAFF. The CDR3 nucleotides are TGTGCCAGCAGTCCACGCACAGGGGTGAACACTGAAGCTTTCTTT. The chain joins TRBV12-3 or TRBV12-4 to TRBJ1-1, with 7 bases matching TRBD1. CDR3 length equals 15 residues. The V gene end was trimmed by 5 bases and the J gene end by 0 bases; junction bases not matched to a gene: 6.

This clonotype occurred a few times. CDR3 nucleotide sequence: TGTGCCAGCAGTGAATTGGGACGGTACAATGAGCAGTTCTTC. This sequence encodes CASSELGRYNEQFF. The chain uses TRBV6-1 and TRBJ2-1; D may match TRBD1 or TRBD2 (5 bases each). The CDR3 sequence is 14 residues long. V lost 2 bases, J lost 4 bases, and 9 bases lay in between. CDR1 and CDR2 (germline): MNHNS, SASEGT.

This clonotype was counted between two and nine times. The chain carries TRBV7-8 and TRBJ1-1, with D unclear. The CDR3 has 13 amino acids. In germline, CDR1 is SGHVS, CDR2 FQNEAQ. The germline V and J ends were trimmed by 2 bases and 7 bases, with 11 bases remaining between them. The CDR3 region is CASSLIFGDEAFF. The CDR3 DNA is TGTGCCAGCAGCTTAATATTCGGGGATGAAGCTTTCTTT.

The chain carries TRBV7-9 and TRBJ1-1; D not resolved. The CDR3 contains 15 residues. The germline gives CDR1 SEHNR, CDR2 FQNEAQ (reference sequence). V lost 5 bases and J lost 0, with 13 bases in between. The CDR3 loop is CASSPLRTVNTEAFF. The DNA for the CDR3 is TGTGCCAGCAGCCCTCTTAGGACGGTGAACACTGAAGCTTTCTTT.

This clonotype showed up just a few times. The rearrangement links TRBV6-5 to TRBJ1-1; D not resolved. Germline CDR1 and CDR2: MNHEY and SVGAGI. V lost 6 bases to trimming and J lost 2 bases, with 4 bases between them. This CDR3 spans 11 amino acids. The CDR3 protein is CASRKNTEAFF. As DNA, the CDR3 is TGTGCCAGCAGGAAAAACACTGAAGCTTTCTTT.

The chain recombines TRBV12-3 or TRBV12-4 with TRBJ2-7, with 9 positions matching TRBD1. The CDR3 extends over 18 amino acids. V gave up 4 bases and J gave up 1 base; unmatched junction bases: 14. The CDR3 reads CASSSLSPGTGRSYEQYF. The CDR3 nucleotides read TGTGCCAGCAGTTCACTCAGTCCCGGGACAGGGAGGTCCTACGAGCAGTACTTC.

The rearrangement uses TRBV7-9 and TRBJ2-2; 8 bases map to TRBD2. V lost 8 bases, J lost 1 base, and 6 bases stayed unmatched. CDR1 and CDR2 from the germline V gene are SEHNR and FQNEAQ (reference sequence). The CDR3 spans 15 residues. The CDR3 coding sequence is TGTGCCAGCGATCGCGGGGGGCAGAACACCGGGGAGCTGTTTTTT. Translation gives CASDRGGQNTGELFF.

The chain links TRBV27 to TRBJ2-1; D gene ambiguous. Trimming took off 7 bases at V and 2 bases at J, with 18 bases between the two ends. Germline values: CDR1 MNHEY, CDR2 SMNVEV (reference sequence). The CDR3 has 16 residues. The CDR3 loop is CASNLDSRYAYNEQFF. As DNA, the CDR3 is TGTGCCAGCAATCTCGACTCCAGGTACGCCTACAATGAGCAGTTCTTC.

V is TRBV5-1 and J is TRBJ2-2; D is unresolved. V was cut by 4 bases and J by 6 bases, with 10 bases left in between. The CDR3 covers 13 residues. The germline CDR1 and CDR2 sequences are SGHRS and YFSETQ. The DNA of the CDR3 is TGCGCCAGCAGCCCCCAGTGGGCCGGGGAGCTGTTTTTT. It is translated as CASSPQWAGELFF.

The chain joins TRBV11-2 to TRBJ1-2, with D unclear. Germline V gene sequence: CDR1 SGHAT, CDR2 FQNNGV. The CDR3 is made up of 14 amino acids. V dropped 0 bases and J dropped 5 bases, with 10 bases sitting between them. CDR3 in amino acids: CASSLDRAAYGYTF. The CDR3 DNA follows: TGTGCCAGCAGCTTAGATCGGGCAGCTTATGGCTACACCTTC.